This passage covers 20 T cell receptor beta chains from one sample sequenced in a study of molecular identifiers for immune sequencing clone quantification. TCRdb called the PCR reads again in MiXCR, with one record for every CDR3 protein. The table includes around 100,000 distinct CDR3 sequences, approximately 40% detected once. The material sequenced was naive CD8+ T cells from blood, with Jurkat cell RNA spiked in. Subset here: FACS-sorted CD8+CD4-CCR7+CD45RA+ naive T cells. Receptors originate from a human donor in good health. Some libraries in this study had Jurkat cell RNA spiked in.

Concerning this clonotype itself: Germline and junction disagree at one end, which may indicate a read error. The chain joins TRBV28 to TRBJ2-3; D might be TRBD2 (6 bases). The CDR3 covers 17 residues. Per the germline V gene, CDR1 is MDHEN and CDR2 is SYDVKM. The CDR3 reads CACSLWGVGRTPETQYF. CDR3 coding DNA: TGTGCCTGCAGTTTATGGGGGGTCGGCCGAACCCCAGAAACGCAGTATTTT.

Turning to this clonotype: With a much larger clone just one base away, this may be a read error. The CDR3 carries no conserved terminal phenylalanine or tryptophan, so it likely arises from a read error. This chain connects TRBV4-1 to TRBJ1-1; the D is unclear. This CDR3 has 15 amino acids. V gave up 1 base and J gave up 5 bases, with 14 bases separating them. Germline-derived CDR1 and CDR2 are MGHRA and YSYEKL. The CDR3 is CASSQVVVTRTEAFI. The CDR3 coding sequence is TGCGCCAGCAGCCAAGTTGTGGTGACTCGGACTGAAGCTTTCATT.

About this clonotype itself: At one of its ends the junction is not consistent with the germline gene, which may arise from a read error. Here the CDR3 reads CASGGWNELFF. The DNA of the CDR3 is TGTGCCAGCGGGGGATGGAATGAGCTGTTCTTC. This sequence joins TRBV27 and TRBJ2-1; either TRBD1 or TRBD2 may supply D (5 bases each). The length of the CDR3 is 11 residues. Germline-derived CDR1 and CDR2 are MNHEY and SMNVEV (reference sequence).

Comment on this clonotype: A much larger clone differs by one base, so this may be a read error. This chain uses TRBV14 with TRBJ2-5; unclear D gene. Trimming took 1 base from V and 5 from J, leaving 14 bases between them. The CDR3 covers 15 residues. Germline CDR1 is SGHDN and CDR2 is FVKESK. The CDR3 loop is CASSQVAPPNETQYF. The CDR3 nucleotides are TGTGCCAGCAGCCAAGTTGCCCCCCCCAATGAGACCCAGTACTTC.

In regard to this clonotype: This CDR3 is missing its conserved last phenylalanine or tryptophan, likely due to a read error. The DNA is left out, because the CDR3 cannot be placed on it with certainty; the CDR3 is given as TCRdb lists it. The gene calls are TRBV19 and TRBJ2-7; TRBD1, the D gene given by the table, was not confirmed from the DNA. The CDR3 comprises 16 residues, both ends counted. The V gene's germline CDR1 is LNHDA and CDR2 SQIVND (reference sequence). The CDR3 region is CASSGPGQGATYEQDL.

Regarding this clonotype: One base away lies a much larger clone, so this may be a sequencing read error. The V gene is TRBV5-1, the J gene TRBJ2-2; possible D gene TRBD1, 6 bases. The germline CDR1 and CDR2 sequences are SGHRS and YFSETQ. This CDR3 spans 16 amino acids. Trimming shortened V by 1 base and J by 6 bases, and 16 bases separated the two germline ends. The CDR3 bases are TGCGCCAGCAGCTTGAAGACAGGTCCTAATCCCGGGGAGCTGTTTTTT. Translation: CASSLKTGPNPGELFF.

As to this clonotype: One junction end does not reproduce the germline sequence, and a read error may be involved. The chain uses TRBV5-6 and TRBJ2-7, with 7 positions matching TRBD1. CDR3 length: 13 residues. Germline CDR1 and CDR2: SGHDT and YYEEEE. CDR3 sequence (DNA): TGTGCCAGCAGCATCGACTCCGGGACAGCCCTAACCTTC. As protein: CASSIDSGTALTF.

This clonotype was detected only a few times. This chain uses TRBV19 with TRBJ2-7; D might be TRBD1 or TRBD2, each matching 6 bases. Germline V CDR1 and CDR2: LNHDA, SQIVND (reference sequence). Trimming shortened V by 0 bases and J by 7 bases, and 16 bases separated the two germline ends. The CDR3 covers 15 residues. As DNA, the CDR3 is TGTGCCAGTAGTATAGATCGAGGGGGAGGACGGGAGCAGTACTTC. Amino acids: CASSIDRGGGREQYF.

This clonotype has only a few counts. The chain recombines TRBV12-3 or TRBV12-4 with TRBJ1-1; D call uncertain. Trimming removed 6 bases from V and 0 bases from J, with 8 bases in between. The CDR3 is 13 amino acids. The CDR3: CASSMTLNTEAFF. The CDR3 DNA reads TGTGCCAGCAGCATGACACTGAACACTGAAGCTTTCTTT.

This clonotype was picked up many times. This chain joins TRBV5-1 and TRBJ1-2; D gene unclear. Germline-derived CDR1 and CDR2 are SGHRS and YFSETQ. V was clipped by 0 bases and J by 4 bases, with 7 bases between them. This CDR3 spans 13 amino acids. CDR3: CASSLEEGYGYTF. The CDR3 coding sequence is TGCGCCAGCAGCTTGGAAGAGGGCTATGGCTACACCTTC.

This clonotype was seen repeatedly, ten times or more. The rearrangement uses TRBV28 and TRBJ1-5; no definite D call. CDR3 length equals 12 residues. Germline values: CDR1 MDHEN, CDR2 SYDVKM. V shed 5 bases and J shed 6 bases, with 8 bases lying between them. CDR3 sequence (DNA): TGTGCCAGCAGTCTAAGCCCTCAGCCCCAGCATTTT. Its protein product is CASSLSPQPQHF. Together with reference TRBV28 and TRBJ1-5, the CDR3 gives the full variable domain: DVKVTQSSRYLVKRTGEKVFLECVQDMDHENMFWYRQDPGLGLRLIYFSYDVKMKEKGDIPEGYSVSREKKERFSLILESASTNQTSMYLCASSLSPQPQHFGDGTRLSIL.

In the case of this clonotype: At one end the junction does not follow the germline gene, possibly because of a read error. This chain connects TRBV4-2 to TRBJ1-4; D gene unclear. The CDR3 is 12 residues long. Germline assignment: CDR1 LGHNA and CDR2 YNFKEQ. The DNA for the CDR3 is TGTGCCGGCAGCCAAGATACGAGAAAACTGTTTTTT. It codes for CAGSQDTRKLFF.

This clonotype was seen just once. The V call is TRBV20-1, the J call TRBJ2-7; 7 bases map to TRBD2. CDR1 is DFQATT and CDR2 is SNEGSKA in the germline V gene (reference sequence). The CDR3 extends over 15 amino acids. The V gene end was trimmed by 3 bases and the J gene end by 4 bases; junction bases not matched to a gene: 12. The CDR3 nucleotides are TGCAGTGCTAGGCCCCAAGCGGGGAGTTCATACGAGCAGTACTTC. Amino acid sequence: CSARPQAGSSYEQYF.

The V gene is TRBV9, the J gene TRBJ1-2, with a weak D call TRBD1 (6 bases). With 3 bases removed from V and 1 base from J, the gap between germline ends came to 19 bases. Germline-derived CDR1 and CDR2 are SGDLS and YYNGEE. This CDR3 has 17 residues. The CDR3 DNA sequence: TGTGCCAGCAGCGCGGACAGTTCCCCGGCCTTTAACTATGGCTACACCTTC. Its translation: CASSADSSPAFNYGYTF. The full variable domain, rest sourced from reference TRBV9 and TRBJ1-2, is DSGVTQTPKHLITATGQRVTLRCSPRSGDLSVYWYQQSLDQGLQFLIQYYNGEERAKGNILERFSAQQFPDLHSELNLSSLELGDSALYFCASSADSSPAFNYGYTFGSGTRLTVV.

This clonotype was detected only a few times. This chain's CDR3 is CASSPVGGLEVVDTQYF. CDR3 nucleotides: TGTGCCAGCAGTCCGGTCGGGGGGCTAGAGGTCGTAGATACGCAGTATTTT. The chain joins TRBV27 to TRBJ2-3; TRBD2 is a possible D gene (7 bases). The CDR3 is 17 residues long. Trimming took 5 bases from V and 5 from J, leaving 23 bases between them. Per germline, CDR1 MNHEY and CDR2 SMNVEV (reference sequence).

This clonotype was counted between two and nine times. Since a much larger clone is just one base distant, this may be a read error. This chain links TRBV6-2 or TRBV6-3 with TRBJ1-5; D is unclear. V dropped 6 bases and J dropped 9 bases, with 15 bases sitting between them. Germline CDR1 MNHEY, CDR2 SVGEGT. CDR3 size: 13 residues. The CDR3 DNA reads as TGTGCCAGCAGGGATAGCCTCGATCTGCCCCAGCATTTT. The encoded protein is CASRDSLDLPQHF.

This chain connects TRBV10-2 to TRBJ2-3; D possibly corresponds to TRBD2 (6 bases). CDR1 WSHSY and CDR2 SAAADI come from the germline V gene. The CDR3 runs 16 residues. V lost 3 bases to trimming and J lost 1 base, with 14 bases between them. This CDR3 is CASSELFPGGTDTQYF. For the CDR3, the DNA is TGCGCCAGCAGTGAATTATTCCCGGGGGGCACAGATACGCAGTATTTT.

The chain couples TRBV5-6 to TRBJ1-1, with unresolved D. The CDR3 is made up of 16 amino acids. Trimming pared 0 bases from V and 2 bases from J, leaving 14 bases between. In germline, CDR1 is SGHDT, CDR2 YYEEEE. The CDR3 nucleotides read TGTGCCAGCAGCTTGGACCCCAGTGGGGTTAACACTGAAGCTTTCTTT. This encodes CASSLDPSGVNTEAFF.

This rearrangement joins TRBV11-2 to TRBJ2-1; TRBD2 aligns across 11 bases. CDR3 length: 15 residues. Trimming took 5 bases from V and 6 from J; bases not matched to a gene: 6. Germline V gene data show CDR1 as SGHAT and CDR2 as FQNNGV. The CDR3 DNA is TGTGCCAGCAGCCGCCCGGGACTAGCGGTCAATGAGCAGTTCTTC. Amino acid sequence: CASSRPGLAVNEQFF.

In regard to this clonotype: A read error may produce the germline difference seen at one junction end. CDR3: CASIMSGDTF. The CDR3 coding sequence is TGTGCCAGCATAATGTCTGGCGACACCTTC. The chain uses TRBV2 and TRBJ1-2, with unresolved D. CDR1 SNHLY and CDR2 FYNNEI come from the germline V gene. The CDR3 sequence is 10 residues long.